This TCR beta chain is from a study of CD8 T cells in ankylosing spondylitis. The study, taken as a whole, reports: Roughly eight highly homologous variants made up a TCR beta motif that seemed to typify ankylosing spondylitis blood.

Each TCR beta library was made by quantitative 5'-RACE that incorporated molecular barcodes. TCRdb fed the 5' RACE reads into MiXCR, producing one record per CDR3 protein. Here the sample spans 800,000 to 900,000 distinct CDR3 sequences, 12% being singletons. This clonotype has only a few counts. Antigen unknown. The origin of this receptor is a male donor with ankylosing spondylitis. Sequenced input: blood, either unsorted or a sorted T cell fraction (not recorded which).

The CDR3 DNA is TGTGCCAGCAGTTCTCGGACTAGCGGCCTCACCGGGGAGCTGTTTTTT. Its protein product is CASSSRTSGLTGELFF. The rearrangement uses TRBV6-2 or TRBV6-3 and TRBJ2-2; 10 nucleotides agree with TRBD2. The length of the CDR3 is 16 residues. Trimming at V came to 4 bases and at J to 4 bases, leaving 6 bases not matched to a gene. Germline assignment: CDR1 MNHEY and CDR2 SVGEGT.